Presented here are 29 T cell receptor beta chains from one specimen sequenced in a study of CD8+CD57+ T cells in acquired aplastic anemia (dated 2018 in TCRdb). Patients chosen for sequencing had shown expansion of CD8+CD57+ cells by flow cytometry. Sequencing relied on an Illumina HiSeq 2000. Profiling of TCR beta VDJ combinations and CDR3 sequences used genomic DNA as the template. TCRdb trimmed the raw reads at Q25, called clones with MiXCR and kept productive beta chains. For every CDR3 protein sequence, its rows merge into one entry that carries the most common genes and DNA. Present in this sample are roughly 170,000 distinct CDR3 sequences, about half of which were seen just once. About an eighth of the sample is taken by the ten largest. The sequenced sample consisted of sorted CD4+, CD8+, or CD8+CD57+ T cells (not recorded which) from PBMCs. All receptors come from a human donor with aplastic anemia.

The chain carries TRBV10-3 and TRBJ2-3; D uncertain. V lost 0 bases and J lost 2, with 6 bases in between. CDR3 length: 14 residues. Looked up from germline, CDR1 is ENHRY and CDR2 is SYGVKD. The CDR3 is CAISESGTTDTQYF. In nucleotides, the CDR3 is TGTGCCATCAGTGAGTCAGGCACCACAGATACGCAGTATTTT.

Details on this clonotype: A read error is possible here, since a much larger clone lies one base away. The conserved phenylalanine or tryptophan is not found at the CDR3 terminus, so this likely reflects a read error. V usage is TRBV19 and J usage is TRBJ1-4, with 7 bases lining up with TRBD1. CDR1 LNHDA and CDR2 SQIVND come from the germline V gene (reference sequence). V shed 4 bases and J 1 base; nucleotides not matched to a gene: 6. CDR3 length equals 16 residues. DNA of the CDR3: TGTGCCAGTAGTACCCAACAGGGGCTAACTAATGAAAAACTGTTTCTT. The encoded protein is CASSTQQGLTNEKLFL.

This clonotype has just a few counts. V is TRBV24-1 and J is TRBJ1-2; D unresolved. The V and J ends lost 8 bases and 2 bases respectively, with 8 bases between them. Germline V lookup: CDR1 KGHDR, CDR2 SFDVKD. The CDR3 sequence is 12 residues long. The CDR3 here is CATMGMNYGYTF. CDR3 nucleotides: TGTGCCACCATGGGGATGAACTATGGCTACACCTTC.

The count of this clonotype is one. The CDR3, as DNA: TGTGCCAGCAAAGGAACAAGCTCCTACAATGAGCAGTTCTTC. As protein: CASKGTSSYNEQFF. The chain couples TRBV25-1 to TRBJ2-1, with D hard to call. V gave up 7 bases and J gave up 0 bases, with 10 bases separating them. Germline V gene lookup returns CDR1 MGHDK and CDR2 SYGVNS. There are 14 residues in the CDR3.

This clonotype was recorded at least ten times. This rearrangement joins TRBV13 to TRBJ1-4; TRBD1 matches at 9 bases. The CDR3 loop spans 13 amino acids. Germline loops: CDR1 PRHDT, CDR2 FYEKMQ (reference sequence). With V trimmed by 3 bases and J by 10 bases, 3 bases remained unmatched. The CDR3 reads CASSLGQGGKLFF. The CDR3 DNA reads TGTGCCAGCAGCTTGGGACAGGGCGGAAAACTGTTTTTT.

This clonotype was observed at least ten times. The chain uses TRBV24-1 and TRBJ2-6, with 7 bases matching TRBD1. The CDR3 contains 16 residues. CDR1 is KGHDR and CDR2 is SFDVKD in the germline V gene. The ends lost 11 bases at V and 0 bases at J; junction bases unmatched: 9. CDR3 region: CAIGQDTYSGANVLTF. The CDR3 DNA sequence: TGTGCCATCGGACAGGATACCTACTCTGGGGCCAACGTCCTGACTTTC.

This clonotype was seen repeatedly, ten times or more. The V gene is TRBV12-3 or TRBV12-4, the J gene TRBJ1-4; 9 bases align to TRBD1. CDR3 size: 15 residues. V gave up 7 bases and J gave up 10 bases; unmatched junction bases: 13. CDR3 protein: CASTIDRTGVGKLFF. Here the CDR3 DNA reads TGTGCCAGCACCATTGATCGGACAGGGGTAGGAAAACTGTTTTTT.

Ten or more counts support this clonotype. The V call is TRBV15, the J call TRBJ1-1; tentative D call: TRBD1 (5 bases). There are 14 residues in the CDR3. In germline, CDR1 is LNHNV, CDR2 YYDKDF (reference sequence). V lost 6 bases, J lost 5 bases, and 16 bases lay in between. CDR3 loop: CATRRVQGGTEAFF. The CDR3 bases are TGTGCCACCAGGAGGGTCCAGGGAGGGACTGAAGCTTTCTTT. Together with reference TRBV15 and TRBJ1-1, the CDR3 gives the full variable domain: DAMVIQNPRYQVTQFGKPVTLSCSQTLNHNVMYWYQQKSSQAPKLLFHYYDKDFNNEADTPDNFQSRRPNTSFCFLDIRSPGLGDTAMYLCATRRVQGGTEAFFGQGTRLTVV.

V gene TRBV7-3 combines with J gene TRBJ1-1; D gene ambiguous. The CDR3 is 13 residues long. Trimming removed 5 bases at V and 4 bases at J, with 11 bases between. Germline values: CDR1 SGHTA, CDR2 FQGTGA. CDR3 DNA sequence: TGTGCCAGCAGCATTAATCCGGGCACTGAAGCTTTCTTT. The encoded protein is CASSINPGTEAFF. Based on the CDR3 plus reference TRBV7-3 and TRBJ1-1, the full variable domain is GAGVSQTPSNKVTEKGKYVELRCDPISGHTALYWYRQSLGQGPEFLIYFQGTGAADDSGLPNDRFFAVRPEGSVSTLKIQRTERGDSAVYLCASSINPGTEAFFGQGTRLTVV.

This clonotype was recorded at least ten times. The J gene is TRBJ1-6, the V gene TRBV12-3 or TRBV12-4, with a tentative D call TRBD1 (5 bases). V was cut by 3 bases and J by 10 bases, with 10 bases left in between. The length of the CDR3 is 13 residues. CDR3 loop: CASSFDRSSPLHF. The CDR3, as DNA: TGTGCCAGCAGTTTCGACAGATCCTCACCCCTCCACTTT.

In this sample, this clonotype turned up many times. CDR3 region: CASSSAGGTYEQYF. The CDR3 DNA follows: TGTGCCAGCAGCTCAGCGGGGGGAACTTACGAGCAGTACTTC. The chain joins TRBV7-9 to TRBJ2-7; 9 nucleotides match TRBD2. Germline CDR1 and CDR2: SEHNR and FQNEAQ (reference sequence). V shed 4 bases and J 4 bases; nucleotides not matched to a gene: 5. The CDR3 spans 14 residues.

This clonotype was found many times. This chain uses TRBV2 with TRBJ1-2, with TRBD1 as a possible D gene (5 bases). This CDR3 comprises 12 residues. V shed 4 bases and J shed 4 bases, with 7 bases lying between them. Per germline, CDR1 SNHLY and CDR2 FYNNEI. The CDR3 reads CASSAGLYGYTF. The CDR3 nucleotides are TGTGCCAGCAGTGCAGGGCTCTATGGCTACACCTTC.

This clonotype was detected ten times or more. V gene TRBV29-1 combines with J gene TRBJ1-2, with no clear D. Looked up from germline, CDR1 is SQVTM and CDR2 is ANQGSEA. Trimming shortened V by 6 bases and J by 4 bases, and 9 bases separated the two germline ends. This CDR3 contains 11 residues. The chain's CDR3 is CSVETGYGYTF. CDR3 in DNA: TGCAGCGTCGAAACGGGCTATGGCTACACCTTC.

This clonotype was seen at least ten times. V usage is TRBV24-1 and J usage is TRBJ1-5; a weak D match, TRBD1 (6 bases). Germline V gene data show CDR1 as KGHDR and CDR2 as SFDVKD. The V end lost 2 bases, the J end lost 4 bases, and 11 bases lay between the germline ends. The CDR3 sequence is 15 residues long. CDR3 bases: TGTGCCACCAGTGATTCCGGGACACCGAATCAGCCCCAGCATTTT. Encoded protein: CATSDSGTPNQPQHF.

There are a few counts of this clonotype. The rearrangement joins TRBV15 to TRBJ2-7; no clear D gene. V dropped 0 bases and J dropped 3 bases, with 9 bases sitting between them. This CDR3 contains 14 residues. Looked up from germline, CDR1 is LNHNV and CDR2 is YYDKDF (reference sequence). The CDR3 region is CATSRELGVYEQYF. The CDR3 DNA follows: TGTGCCACCAGCAGAGAGCTGGGTGTCTACGAGCAGTACTTC.

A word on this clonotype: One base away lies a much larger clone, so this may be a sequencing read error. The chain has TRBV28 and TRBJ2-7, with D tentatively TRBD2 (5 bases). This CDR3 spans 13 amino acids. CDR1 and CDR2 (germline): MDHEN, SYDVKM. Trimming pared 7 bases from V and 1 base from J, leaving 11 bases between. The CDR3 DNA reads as TGTGCCAGCAACGAGGGTGAGTCCTACGAGCAGTACTTC. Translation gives CASNEGESYEQYF.

The CDR3 bases are TGTGCCAGCCGCGGGGACAGAAACATTCAGTACTTC. The encoded protein is CASRGDRNIQYF. The chain carries TRBV2 and TRBJ2-4; a weak D match, TRBD1 (7 bases). Germline assignment: CDR1 SNHLY and CDR2 FYNNEI. V was pared by 8 bases and J by 6 bases, with 11 bases between. The CDR3 is 12 residues long.

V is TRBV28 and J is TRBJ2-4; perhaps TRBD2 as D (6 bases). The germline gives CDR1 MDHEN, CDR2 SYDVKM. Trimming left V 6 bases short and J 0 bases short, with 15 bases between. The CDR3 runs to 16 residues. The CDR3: CASSWAGTLAKNIQYF. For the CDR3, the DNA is TGTGCCAGCAGCTGGGCGGGAACTTTAGCCAAAAACATTCAGTACTTC.

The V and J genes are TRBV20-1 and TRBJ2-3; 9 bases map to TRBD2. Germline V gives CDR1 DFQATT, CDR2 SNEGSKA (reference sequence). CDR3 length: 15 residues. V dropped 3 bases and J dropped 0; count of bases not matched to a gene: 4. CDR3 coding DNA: TGCAGTGCTAGTAGACTAGCGGAGAGCACAGATACGCAGTATTTT. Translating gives CSASRLAESTDTQYF.

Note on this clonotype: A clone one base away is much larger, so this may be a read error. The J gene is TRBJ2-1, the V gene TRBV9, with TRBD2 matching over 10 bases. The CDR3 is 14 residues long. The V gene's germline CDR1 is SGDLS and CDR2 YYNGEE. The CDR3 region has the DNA TGTGCCGGCAGCGTAGCGGGGGGTTCCAATGAGCAGTTCTTC. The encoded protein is CAGSVAGGSNEQFF. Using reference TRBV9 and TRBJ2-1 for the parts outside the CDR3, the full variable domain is DSGVTQTPKHLITATGQRVTLRCSPRSGDLSVYWYQQSLDQGLQFLIQYYNGEERAKGNILERFSAQQFPDLHSELNLSSLELGDSALYFCAGSVAGGSNEQFFGPGTRLTVL.

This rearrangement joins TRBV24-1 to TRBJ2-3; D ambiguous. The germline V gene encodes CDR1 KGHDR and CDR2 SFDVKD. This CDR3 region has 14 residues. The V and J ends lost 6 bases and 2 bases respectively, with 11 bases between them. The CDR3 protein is CATSMSPPTDTQYF. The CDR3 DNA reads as TGTGCCACCAGTATGAGTCCCCCCACAGATACGCAGTATTTT.

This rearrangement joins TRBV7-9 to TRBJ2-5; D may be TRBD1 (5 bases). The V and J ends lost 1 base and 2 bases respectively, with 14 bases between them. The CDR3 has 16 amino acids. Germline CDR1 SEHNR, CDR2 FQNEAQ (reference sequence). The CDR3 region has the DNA TGTGCCAGCAGCTTAGGTCCGACAGCGTTACAAGAGACCCAGTACTTC. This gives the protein CASSLGPTALQETQYF. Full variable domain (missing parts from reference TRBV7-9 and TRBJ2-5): DTGVSQNPRHKITKRGQNVTFRCDPISEHNRLYWYRQTLGQGPEFLTYFQNEAQLEKSRLLSDRFSAERPKGSFSTLEIQRTEQGDSAMYLCASSLGPTALQETQYFGPGTRLLVL.

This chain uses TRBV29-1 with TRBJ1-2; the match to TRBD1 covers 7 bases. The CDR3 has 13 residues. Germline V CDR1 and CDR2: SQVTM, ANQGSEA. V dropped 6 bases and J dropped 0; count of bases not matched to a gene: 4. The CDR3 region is CSVTGAANYGYTF. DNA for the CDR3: TGCAGCGTCACAGGGGCCGCTAACTATGGCTACACCTTC.

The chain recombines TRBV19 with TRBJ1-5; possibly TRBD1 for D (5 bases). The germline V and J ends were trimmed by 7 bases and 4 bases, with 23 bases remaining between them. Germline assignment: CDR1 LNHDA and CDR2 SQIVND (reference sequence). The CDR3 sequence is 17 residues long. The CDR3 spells CASKRTCIESGNQPQHF. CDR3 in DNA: TGTGCCAGTAAAAGGACATGTATTGAGTCGGGTAATCAGCCCCAGCATTTT.

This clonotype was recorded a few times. CDR3 in amino acids: CSGTMNTEAFF. The DNA for the CDR3 is TGCAGCGGTACTATGAACACTGAAGCTTTCTTT. The V call is TRBV29-1, the J call TRBJ1-1, with D unclear. Trimming stripped 7 bases from V and 0 bases from J, with 6 bases between. The CDR3 runs to 11 residues. CDR1 SQVTM and CDR2 ANQGSEA come from the germline V gene.

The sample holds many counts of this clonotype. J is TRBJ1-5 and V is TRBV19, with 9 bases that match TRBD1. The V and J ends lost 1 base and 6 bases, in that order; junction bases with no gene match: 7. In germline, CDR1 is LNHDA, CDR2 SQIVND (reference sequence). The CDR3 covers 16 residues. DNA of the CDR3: TGTGCCAGTAGTATAGGGTCGGGACAGGGCGGTCAGCCCCAGCATTTT. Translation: CASSIGSGQGGQPQHF.

CDR3 region: CATRQGSGNMNTEAFF. The CDR3, as DNA: TGTGCCACCAGGCAAGGGTCCGGAAACATGAACACTGAAGCTTTCTTT. The rearrangement joins TRBV10-3 to TRBJ1-1; unclear D gene. Germline-derived CDR1 and CDR2 are ENHRY and SYGVKD. The CDR3 loop spans 16 amino acids. The germline V and J ends were trimmed by 10 bases and 0 bases, with 21 bases remaining between them.

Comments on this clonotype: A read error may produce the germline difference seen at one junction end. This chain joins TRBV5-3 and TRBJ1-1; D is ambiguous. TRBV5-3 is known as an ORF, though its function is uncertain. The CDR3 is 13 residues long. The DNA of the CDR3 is TGTGCCAGCAGCTTGGTGTCCCTCACTGAAGCTTTCTTT. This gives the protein CASSLVSLTEAFF.

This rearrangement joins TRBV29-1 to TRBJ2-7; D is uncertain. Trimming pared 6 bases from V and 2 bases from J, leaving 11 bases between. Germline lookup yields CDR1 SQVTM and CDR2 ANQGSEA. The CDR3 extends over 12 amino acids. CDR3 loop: CSVSDGPYEQYF. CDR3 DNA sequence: TGCAGCGTGTCGGACGGACCCTACGAGCAGTACTTC.